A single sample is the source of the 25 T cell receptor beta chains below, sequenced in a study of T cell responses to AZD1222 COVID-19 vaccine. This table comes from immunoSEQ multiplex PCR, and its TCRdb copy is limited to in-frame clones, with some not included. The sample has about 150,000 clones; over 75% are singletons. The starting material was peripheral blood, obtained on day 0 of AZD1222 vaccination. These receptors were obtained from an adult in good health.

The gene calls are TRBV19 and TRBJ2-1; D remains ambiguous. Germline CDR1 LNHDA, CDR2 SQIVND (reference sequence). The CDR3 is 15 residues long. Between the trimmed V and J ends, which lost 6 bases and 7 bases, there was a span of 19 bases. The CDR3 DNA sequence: TGTGCCAGTAGGGATGGGTCCAGCGTGGTTAATGAGCAGTTCTTC. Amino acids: CASRDGSSVVNEQFF.

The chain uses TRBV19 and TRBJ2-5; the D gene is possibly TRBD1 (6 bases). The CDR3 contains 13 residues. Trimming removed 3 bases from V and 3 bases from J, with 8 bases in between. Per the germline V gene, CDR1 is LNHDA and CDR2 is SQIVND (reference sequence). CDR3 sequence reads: CASSINREETQYF. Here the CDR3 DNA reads TGTGCCAGTAGTATCAACAGGGAAGAGACCCAGTACTTC.

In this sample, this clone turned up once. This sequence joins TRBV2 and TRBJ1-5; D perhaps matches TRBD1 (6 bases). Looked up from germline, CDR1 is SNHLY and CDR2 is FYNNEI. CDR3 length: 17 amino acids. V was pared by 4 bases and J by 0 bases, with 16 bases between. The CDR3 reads CASSGQASGYSNQPQHF. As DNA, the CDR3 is TGTGCCAGCAGTGGACAGGCCTCGGGTTATAGCAATCAGCCCCAGCATTTT.

CDR3 in DNA: TGTGCCAGTAGTATGCTGCGGGACACTTATCAGCCCCAGCATTTT. Its protein product is CASSMLRDTYQPQHF. The rearrangement joins TRBV19 to TRBJ1-5; D might be TRBD1 (6 bases). The CDR3 has 15 residues. Per germline, CDR1 LNHDA and CDR2 SQIVND (reference sequence). V dropped 3 bases and J dropped 5 bases, with 14 bases sitting between them.

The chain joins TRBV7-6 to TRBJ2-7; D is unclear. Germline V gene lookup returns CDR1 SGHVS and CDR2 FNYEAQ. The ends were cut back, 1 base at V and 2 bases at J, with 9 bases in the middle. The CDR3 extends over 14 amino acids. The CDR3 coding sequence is TGTGCCAGCAGCTTAGGAGTAGAGACCTACGAGCAGTACTTC. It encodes CASSLGVETYEQYF.

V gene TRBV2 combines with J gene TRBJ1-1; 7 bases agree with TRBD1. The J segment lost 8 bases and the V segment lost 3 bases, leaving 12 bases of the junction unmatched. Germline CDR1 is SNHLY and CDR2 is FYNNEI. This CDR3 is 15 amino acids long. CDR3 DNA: TGTGCCAGCAGTGAGTCAAGACAGGGCCCTCCGGAAGCTTTCTTT. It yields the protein CASSESRQGPPEAFF.

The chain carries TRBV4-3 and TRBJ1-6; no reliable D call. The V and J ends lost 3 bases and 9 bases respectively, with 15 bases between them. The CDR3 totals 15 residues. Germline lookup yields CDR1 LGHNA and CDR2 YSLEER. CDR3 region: CASSQLQHRGSPLHF. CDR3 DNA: TGCGCCAGCAGCCAGCTACAGCATCGGGGTTCACCCCTCCACTTT.

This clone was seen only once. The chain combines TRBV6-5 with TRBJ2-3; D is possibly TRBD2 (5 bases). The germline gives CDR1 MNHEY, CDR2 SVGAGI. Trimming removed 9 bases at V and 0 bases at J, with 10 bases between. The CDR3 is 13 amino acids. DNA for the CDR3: TGTGCCAGTGCTGCGGGTAGCACAGATACGCAGTATTTT. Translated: CASAAGSTDTQYF.

CDR3 sequence reads: CASSLAPANYGYTF. CDR3 nucleotide sequence: TGTGCCAGCAGCTTAGCCCCCGCTAACTATGGCTACACCTTC. The rearrangement uses TRBV7-2 and TRBJ1-2; the D is unclear. The germline V gene encodes CDR1 SGHTA and CDR2 FQGNSA. V gave up 0 bases and J gave up 0 bases, with 5 bases separating them. The CDR3 has 14 residues.

DNA for the CDR3: TGTGCCAGCAGCCAAGGTCATCAGGGACAGGGCAACGAGCAGTACTTC. Protein: CASSQGHQGQGNEQYF. This rearrangement joins TRBV3-1 (or the pseudogene TRBV3-2) to TRBJ2-7; 9 bases map to TRBD1. J was trimmed by 5 bases and V by 1 base; bases with no gene match: 9. There are 16 residues in the CDR3. Per the germline V gene, CDR1 is LGHDT and CDR2 is YNNKEL (reference sequence).

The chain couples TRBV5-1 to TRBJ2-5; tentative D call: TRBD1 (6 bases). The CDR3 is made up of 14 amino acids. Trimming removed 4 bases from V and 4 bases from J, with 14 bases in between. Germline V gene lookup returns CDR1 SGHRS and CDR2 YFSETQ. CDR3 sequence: CASSPRGLVETQYF. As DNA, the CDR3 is TGCGCCAGCAGCCCCAGGGGTTTGGTAGAGACCCAGTACTTC.

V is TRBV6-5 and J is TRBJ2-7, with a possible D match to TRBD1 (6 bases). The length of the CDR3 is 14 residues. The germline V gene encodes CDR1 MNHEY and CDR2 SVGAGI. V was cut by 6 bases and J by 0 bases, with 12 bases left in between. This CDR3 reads CASRHRDISYEQYF. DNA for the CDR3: TGTGCCAGCAGACACCGGGACATCTCCTACGAGCAGTACTTC.

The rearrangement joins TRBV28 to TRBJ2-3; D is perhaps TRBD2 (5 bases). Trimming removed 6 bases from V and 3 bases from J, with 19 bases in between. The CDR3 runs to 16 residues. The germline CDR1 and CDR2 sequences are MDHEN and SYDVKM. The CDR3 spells CASSLIGGSGTDTQYF. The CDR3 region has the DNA TGTGCCAGCAGCCTTATAGGAGGCTCCGGTACAGATACGCAGTATTTT.

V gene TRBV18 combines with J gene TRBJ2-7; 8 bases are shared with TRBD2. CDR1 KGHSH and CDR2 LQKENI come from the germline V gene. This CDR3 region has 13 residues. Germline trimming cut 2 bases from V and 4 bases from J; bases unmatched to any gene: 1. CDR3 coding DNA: TGTGCCAGCTCACCAACTAGCGGATACGAGCAGTACTTC. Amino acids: CASSPTSGYEQYF.

CDR3 in DNA: TGTGCCAGCAGTGACGTCAGGGATGGCAATGAGCAGTTCTTC. It yields the protein CASSDVRDGNEQFF. V is TRBV6-2 or TRBV6-3 and J is TRBJ2-1; D is possibly TRBD1 (5 bases). Germline CDR1 and CDR2: MNHEY and SVGEGT. This CDR3 is built from 14 residues. V gave up 5 bases and J gave up 6 bases, with 14 bases separating them.

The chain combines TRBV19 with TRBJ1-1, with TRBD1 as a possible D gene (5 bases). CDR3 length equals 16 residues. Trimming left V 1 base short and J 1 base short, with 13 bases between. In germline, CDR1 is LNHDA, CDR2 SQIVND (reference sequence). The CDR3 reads CASSIGRDGANTEAFF. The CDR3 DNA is TGTGCCAGTAGTATAGGCCGGGACGGCGCGAACACTGAAGCTTTCTTT.

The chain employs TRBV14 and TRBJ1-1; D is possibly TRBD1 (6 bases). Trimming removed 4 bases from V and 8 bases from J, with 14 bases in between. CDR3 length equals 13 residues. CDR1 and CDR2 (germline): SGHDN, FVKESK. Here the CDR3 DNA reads TGTGCCAGCAGCCTCATACAGGGCCAGGAAGCTTTCTTT. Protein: CASSLIQGQEAFF.

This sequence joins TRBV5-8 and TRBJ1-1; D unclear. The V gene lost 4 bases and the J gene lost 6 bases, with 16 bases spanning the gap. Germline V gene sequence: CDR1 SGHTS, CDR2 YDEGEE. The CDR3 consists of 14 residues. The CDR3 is CASSTRILEAEAFF. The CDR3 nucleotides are TGTGCCAGCAGCACCCGAATCCTTGAGGCTGAAGCTTTCTTT.

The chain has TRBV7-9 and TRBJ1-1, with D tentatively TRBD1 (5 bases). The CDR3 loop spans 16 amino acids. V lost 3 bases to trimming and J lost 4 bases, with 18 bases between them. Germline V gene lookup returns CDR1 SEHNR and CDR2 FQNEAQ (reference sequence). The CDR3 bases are TGTGCCAGCAGCTTGGATAGGACACTCCGAAGCACTGAAGCTTTCTTT. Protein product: CASSLDRTLRSTEAFF. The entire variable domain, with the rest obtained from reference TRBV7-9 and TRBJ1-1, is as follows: DTGVSQNPRHKITKRGQNVTFRCDPISEHNRLYWYRQTLGQGPEFLTYFQNEAQLEKSRLLSDRFSAERPKGSFSTLEIQRTEQGDSAMYLCASSLDRTLRSTEAFFGQGTRLTVV.

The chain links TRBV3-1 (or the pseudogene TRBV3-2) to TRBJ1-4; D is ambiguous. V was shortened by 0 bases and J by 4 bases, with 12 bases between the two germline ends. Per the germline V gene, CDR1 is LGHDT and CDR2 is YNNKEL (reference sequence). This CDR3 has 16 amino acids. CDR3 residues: CASSQDLAEVNEKLFF. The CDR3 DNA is TGTGCCAGCAGCCAAGATTTAGCAGAGGTTAATGAAAAACTGTTTTTT.

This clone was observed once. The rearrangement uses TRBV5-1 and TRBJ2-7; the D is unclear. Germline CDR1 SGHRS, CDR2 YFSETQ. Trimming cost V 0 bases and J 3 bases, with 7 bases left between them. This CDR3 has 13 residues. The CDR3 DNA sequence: TGCGCCAGCAGCTTGGTAACCAACTACGAGCAGTACTTC. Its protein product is CASSLVTNYEQYF.

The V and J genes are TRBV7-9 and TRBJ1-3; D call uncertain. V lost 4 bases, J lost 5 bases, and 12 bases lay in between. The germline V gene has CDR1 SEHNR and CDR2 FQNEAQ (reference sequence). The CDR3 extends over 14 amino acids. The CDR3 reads CASSSPESRNTIYF. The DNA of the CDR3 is TGTGCCAGCAGCTCCCCCGAATCGAGAAACACCATATATTTT.

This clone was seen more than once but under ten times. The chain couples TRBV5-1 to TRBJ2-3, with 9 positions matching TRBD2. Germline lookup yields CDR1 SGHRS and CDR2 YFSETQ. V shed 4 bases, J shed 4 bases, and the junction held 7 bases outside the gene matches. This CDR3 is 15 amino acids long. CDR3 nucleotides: TGCGCCAGCAGCCCGGGGTTAGCGGGAGCAGATACGCAGTATTTT. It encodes CASSPGLAGADTQYF.

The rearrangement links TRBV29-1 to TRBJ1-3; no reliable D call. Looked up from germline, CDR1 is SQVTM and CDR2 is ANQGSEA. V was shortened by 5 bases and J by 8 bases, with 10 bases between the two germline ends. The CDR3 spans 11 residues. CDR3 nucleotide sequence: TGCAGCGTTCGAGCCCCCGACACCATATATTTT. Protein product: CSVRAPDTIYF.

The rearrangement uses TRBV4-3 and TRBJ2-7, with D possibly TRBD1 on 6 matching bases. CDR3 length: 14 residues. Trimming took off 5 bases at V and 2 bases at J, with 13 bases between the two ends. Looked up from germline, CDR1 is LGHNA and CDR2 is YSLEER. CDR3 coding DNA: TGCGCCAGCAGCTTAGGATGGACAGCCTACGAGCAGTACTTC. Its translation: CASSLGWTAYEQYF.